These 30 T cell receptor beta chains share one sample of origin, sequenced in a study of T cells in tuberculosis. Libraries were prepared by immunoSEQ multiplex PCR; TCRdb keeps only in-frame clonotypes and omits some of them. The top ten hold approximately 7.9% of the sample, which has some 47,000 clones, nearly 95% seen once. Sequencing used PBMCs. The source of these receptors is a donor aged 10-29 years with latent tuberculosis or without tuberculosis infection.

This clone was seen just once. The V call is TRBV6-5, the J call TRBJ1-2; 12 bases match TRBD1. The length of the CDR3 is 15 residues. Trimming at V came to 6 bases and at J to 7 bases, leaving 9 bases not matched to a gene. CDR1 is MNHEY and CDR2 is SVGAGI in the germline V gene. The CDR3 is CASRDPGQGASGYTF. In DNA, the CDR3 is TGTGCCAGCAGAGACCCGGGACAGGGGGCTTCTGGCTACACCTTC.

The chain employs TRBV18 and TRBJ2-1; 9 bases map to TRBD2. The junction had 6 bases not matched to a gene; V was cut back by 0 bases and J by 9 bases. CDR1 KGHSH and CDR2 LQKENI come from the germline V gene. CDR3 length: 15 residues. CDR3 sequence (DNA): TGTGCCAGCTCACCACCGTCTAGCGGGATAAGTGAGCAGTTCTTC. Translating it yields CASSPPSSGISEQFF.

V is TRBV28 and J is TRBJ1-2; D is uncertain. Trimming took off 7 bases at V and 4 bases at J, with 7 bases between the two ends. The CDR3 spans 11 residues. CDR1 MDHEN and CDR2 SYDVKM come from the germline V gene. In nucleotides, the CDR3 is TGTGCCAGCATGGCCATCTATGGCTACACCTTC. It translates to CASMAIYGYTF.

V and J are TRBV10-2 and TRBJ1-5; the D gene is possibly TRBD1 (5 bases). V lost 1 base to trimming and J lost 7 bases, with 11 bases between them. Per germline, CDR1 WSHSY and CDR2 SAAADI. The CDR3 covers 14 residues. CDR3 in DNA: TGCGCCAGCAGTGAGTTTACCGGGGGGCAGCCCCAGCATTTT. Protein product: CASSEFTGGQPQHF.

CDR3 in DNA: TGTGCCAGCAGGCCCTCTTCCGGGGCCTACAATGAGCAGTTCTTC. Protein: CASRPSSGAYNEQFF. The V gene is TRBV27, the J gene TRBJ2-1, with D maybe TRBD2 (5 bases). The CDR3 contains 15 residues. CDR1 and CDR2 from the germline V gene are MNHEY and SMNVEV (reference sequence). V gave up 6 bases and J gave up 2 bases, with 14 bases separating them.

Only one count was recorded for this clone. CDR3 in DNA: TGTGCCAGCAGGGCCCAGGGGGCGGCTACGCAGTATTTT. As protein: CASRAQGAATQYF. J is TRBJ2-3 and V is TRBV27; 8 bases align to TRBD1. J lost 8 bases, V lost 6 bases, and 7 bases had no gene match. From germline, CDR1 is MNHEY and CDR2 SMNVEV (reference sequence). The CDR3 spans 13 residues.

V and J are TRBV7-2 and TRBJ1-1, with D unclear. Looked up from germline, CDR1 is SGHTA and CDR2 is FQGNSA. V was cut by 1 base and J by 11 bases, with 14 bases left in between. The CDR3 spans 13 residues. The CDR3 DNA follows: TGTGCCAGCAGCTTAGATTGGGAGAGAAGGGCTTTCTTT. Encoded protein: CASSLDWERRAFF.

The chain links TRBV10-3 to TRBJ2-3, with D uncertain. Trimming left V 8 bases short and J 0 bases short, with 6 bases between. CDR1 ENHRY and CDR2 SYGVKD come from the germline V gene. There are 12 residues in the CDR3. This chain's CDR3 is CAIATSTDTQYF. The DNA of the CDR3 is TGTGCCATCGCTACTAGCACAGATACGCAGTATTTT.

A single count supports this clone. The J gene is TRBJ2-1, the V gene TRBV27, with 10 positions matching TRBD2. V shed 1 base and J 7 bases; nucleotides not matched to a gene: 7. This CDR3 has 16 residues. Germline CDR1 and CDR2: MNHEY and SMNVEV (reference sequence). CDR3 nucleotide sequence: TGTGCCAGCAGTTTATTGCCTAGCGGGGGCCTGAATGAGCAGTTCTTC. Its protein is CASSLLPSGGLNEQFF.

The chain is built from TRBV10-3 and TRBJ1-4; TRBD1 matches at 10 bases. The CDR3 has 13 residues. J was trimmed by 8 bases and V by 6 bases; bases with no gene match: 3. Germline CDR1 ENHRY, CDR2 SYGVKD. The CDR3 region is CAIRGTGDEKLFF. CDR3 sequence (DNA): TGTGCCATCAGGGGGACAGGGGACGAAAAACTGTTTTTT.

This chain uses TRBV27 with TRBJ2-1; D is possibly TRBD1 (6 bases). Germline CDR1 and CDR2: MNHEY and SMNVEV (reference sequence). V shed 0 bases and J shed 9 bases, with 15 bases lying between them. The CDR3 has 15 amino acids. The CDR3 loop reads CASSLSTGSFAEQFF. CDR3 DNA sequence: TGTGCCAGCAGTTTATCGACAGGTTCCTTCGCTGAGCAGTTCTTC.

V gene TRBV28 combines with J gene TRBJ1-5; 7 bases align to TRBD1. Per germline, CDR1 MDHEN and CDR2 SYDVKM. V lost 6 bases to trimming and J lost 6 bases; unmatched junction nucleotides: 8. The CDR3 runs 14 residues. CDR3 region: CASSPTGSVQPQHF. CDR3 nucleotides: TGTGCCAGCAGCCCGACAGGGTCGGTTCAGCCCCAGCATTTT.

This clone was detected only once. The chain recombines TRBV6-1 with TRBJ1-2; D is perhaps TRBD1 (5 bases). Germline CDR1 reads MNHNS; CDR2 reads SASEGT. The CDR3 is made up of 16 amino acids. V was pared by 3 bases and J by 5 bases, with 19 bases between. Written as DNA, the CDR3 is TGTGCCAGCAGTGAGACGGTAACAGGTTATAGTTATGGCTACACCTTC. It is translated as CASSETVTGYSYGYTF.

The V gene is TRBV6-4, the J gene TRBJ2-1; 10 bases are shared with TRBD2. Looked up from germline, CDR1 is MRHNA and CDR2 is SNTAGT. The CDR3 contains 16 residues. V gave up 0 bases and J gave up 8 bases; unmatched junction bases: 7. This CDR3 reads CASSDSPSGSFYEQFF. CDR3 coding DNA: TGTGCCAGCAGTGACTCGCCTAGCGGGAGTTTTTATGAGCAGTTCTTC.

This sequence joins TRBV5-1 and TRBJ2-7, with a possible D match to TRBD1 (6 bases). The CDR3 runs to 13 residues. Germline V lookup: CDR1 SGHRS, CDR2 YFSETQ. The germline V and J ends were trimmed by 7 bases and 5 bases, with 16 bases remaining between them. DNA for the CDR3: TGCGCCAGCCACCGGGACACGTTCGACGAGCAGTACTTC. Residues: CASHRDTFDEQYF.

The DNA for the CDR3 is TGCGCCAGCAGCCTCTCGGGGGGGAGGAGAAACGAGCAGTACTTC. Its translation is CASSLSGGRRNEQYF. The chain recombines TRBV4-1 with TRBJ2-7, with TRBD2 matching 8 bases. This CDR3 is built from 15 residues. The germline V gene encodes CDR1 MGHRA and CDR2 YSYEKL. The V gene end was trimmed by 4 bases and the J gene end by 5 bases; junction bases not matched to a gene: 10.

This rearrangement joins TRBV27 to TRBJ1-2; maybe TRBD1 (6 bases). The CDR3 loop spans 17 amino acids. Per the germline V gene, CDR1 is MNHEY and CDR2 is SMNVEV (reference sequence). Trimming left V 2 bases short and J 2 bases short, with 18 bases between. CDR3 nucleotide sequence: TGTGCCAGCAGTTTAGCTATTGGCCTTCAGGGGAACTATGGCTACACCTTC. Amino acids: CASSLAIGLQGNYGYTF.

The rearrangement joins TRBV6-5 to TRBJ1-1, with D unresolved. Trimming pared 4 bases from V and 4 bases from J, leaving 10 bases between. CDR1 is MNHEY, CDR2 SVGAGI, per germline. The length of the CDR3 is 13 residues. CDR3 DNA: TGTGCCAGCAGTTTAGGAGTGCCCACTGAAGCTTTCTTT. It is translated as CASSLGVPTEAFF.

The chain links TRBV5-6 to TRBJ1-2, with 12 bases fitting TRBD1. V was clipped by 2 bases and J by 5 bases; unmatched bases: 10. Germline CDR1 SGHDT, CDR2 YYEEEE. The CDR3 loop spans 17 amino acids. This CDR3 is CASSFGNRDRGQYGYTF. DNA for the CDR3: TGTGCCAGCAGCTTTGGGAACCGGGACAGGGGGCAATATGGCTACACCTTC.

In nucleotides, the CDR3 is TGTGCCAGCAGCCCCCCGGGTAGCACTGAGCAGTTCTTC. Its protein product is CASSPPGSTEQFF. The chain combines TRBV11-3 with TRBJ2-1, with D unresolved. Germline assignment: CDR1 SGHNT and CDR2 YENEEA. Trimming removed 5 bases from V and 9 bases from J, with 14 bases in between. The CDR3 consists of 13 residues.

This rearrangement joins TRBV5-6 to TRBJ1-1; 9 bases are a match to TRBD1. Trimming took 4 bases from V and 4 from J; bases not matched to a gene: 8. Germline V gives CDR1 SGHDT, CDR2 YYEEEE. The CDR3 length is 15 residues. The CDR3, as DNA: TGTGCCAGCAGCACCGGGACAGGGAAGAGCACTGAAGCTTTCTTT. Its translation is CASSTGTGKSTEAFF.

This clone was detected only once. The chain has TRBV5-4 and TRBJ1-1; TRBD1 agrees at 11 bases. Germline CDR1 SGHNT, CDR2 YYREEE (reference sequence). Trimming took 4 bases from V and 3 from J; bases not matched to a gene: 17. The CDR3 extends over 19 amino acids. The CDR3 spells CASSQTRKDRGLLDTEAFF. The DNA of the CDR3 is TGTGCCAGCAGCCAAACCCGGAAGGACAGGGGGCTTCTGGACACTGAAGCTTTCTTT.

The rearrangement uses TRBV5-6 and TRBJ1-4; 7 nucleotides line up with TRBD1. V lost 2 bases and J lost 3; bases outside the gene matches: 4. The CDR3 contains 15 residues. Germline CDR1 and CDR2: SGHDT and YYEEEE. CDR3 coding DNA: TGTGCCAGCAGCTTAGGACAGGTTTCTAATGAAAAACTGTTTTTT. Amino acids: CASSLGQVSNEKLFF. The entire variable domain, with the rest obtained from reference TRBV5-6 and TRBJ1-4, is as follows: DAGVTQSPTHLIKTRGQQVTLRCSPKSGHDTVSWYQQALGQGPQFIFQYYEEEERQRGNFPDRFSGHQFPNYSSELNVNALLLGDSALYLCASSLGQVSNEKLFFGSGTQLSVL.

The gene calls are TRBV15 and TRBJ1-1, with D perhaps matching TRBD1 (6 bases). Germline V lookup: CDR1 LNHNV, CDR2 YYDKDF (reference sequence). The CDR3 spans 14 residues. Trimming removed 4 bases from V and 1 base from J, with 10 bases in between. CDR3 residues: CATSKEGQNTEAFF. In DNA, the CDR3 is TGTGCCACCAGCAAAGAGGGACAGAACACTGAAGCTTTCTTT.

The rearrangement links TRBV4-1 to TRBJ1-1; 10 bases map to TRBD1. V lost 1 base and J lost 1; bases outside the gene matches: 9. The CDR3 loop spans 18 amino acids. The germline CDR1 and CDR2 sequences are MGHRA and YSYEKL. In DNA, the CDR3 is TGCGCCAGCAGCCAAGGTAGAGGGACAGGGGCCAGGAACACTGAAGCTTTCTTT. This gives the protein CASSQGRGTGARNTEAFF.

This rearrangement joins TRBV19 to TRBJ2-7; TRBD1 aligns across 8 bases. J was trimmed by 0 bases and V by 6 bases; bases with no gene match: 4. This CDR3 contains 14 residues. Germline assignment: CDR1 LNHDA and CDR2 SQIVND (reference sequence). CDR3: CASRRTGTSYEQYF. The DNA of the CDR3 is TGTGCCAGTAGAAGGACAGGGACCTCCTACGAGCAGTACTTC.

This clone was observed once. V usage is TRBV30 and J usage is TRBJ1-5; D is possibly TRBD1 (5 bases). Germline assignment: CDR1 GTSNPN and CDR2 SVGIG (reference sequence). The CDR3 covers 15 residues. The ends were cut back, 1 base at V and 5 bases at J, with 15 bases in the middle. This chain's CDR3 is CAWSDGQGLDQPQHF. The CDR3 DNA reads TGTGCCTGGAGTGACGGGCAGGGTCTCGATCAGCCCCAGCATTTT.

The V call is TRBV7-8, the J call TRBJ2-7; 7 bases are a match to TRBD1. The J segment lost 1 base and the V segment lost 5 bases, leaving 5 bases of the junction unmatched. The CDR3 totals 14 residues. Per germline, CDR1 SGHVS and CDR2 FQNEAQ. The CDR3 DNA is TGTGCCAGCAGCAAGGGACAGTCGTCCTACGAGCAGTACTTC. Translating it yields CASSKGQSSYEQYF.

The genes are TRBV5-8 and TRBJ2-7, with D possibly being TRBD2 (6 bases). V lost 2 bases and J 3 bases, leaving 24 bases between the germline ends. CDR1 SGHTS and CDR2 YDEGEE come from the germline V gene. This CDR3 contains 18 residues. The CDR3 loop reads CASSFPGTYAEGRYEQYF. The CDR3 DNA is TGTGCCAGCAGCTTTCCAGGGACCTATGCGGAGGGGCGCTACGAGCAGTACTTC.

This rearrangement joins TRBV19 to TRBJ2-7, with TRBD2 matching 12 bases. V trimming: 5 bases; J trimming: 4 bases; junction bases outside the gene matches: 6. The germline gives CDR1 LNHDA, CDR2 SQIVND (reference sequence). The CDR3 contains 15 residues. This CDR3 reads CASSVLAGGMYEQYF. CDR3 sequence (DNA): TGTGCCAGTAGTGTACTAGCGGGAGGTATGTACGAGCAGTACTTC.